The sequence of this T cell receptor (beta chain) was determined in a study of blood T cells in healthy people across ages. Drawing of peripheral blood yielded about 10 milliliters from each donor. As to this clonotype: Its antigen remains unknown.

Findings of the study overall: There were more naive CD4+ cells and higher diversity in long-lived donors than in aged donors.

The CDR3 extends over 16 amino acids. Germline values: CDR1 KGHSH, CDR2 LQKENI. With V trimmed by 5 bases and J by 0 bases, 7 bases remained unmatched. A second 7 to 11 cycle PCR used barcoded and J-beta primers. Using its own MiXCR run on the 5' RACE reads, TCRdb lists one record per CDR3 protein. The table has about 780,000 distinct CDR3 sequences, about 46% seen once. Sequenced sample: blood. The chain has TRBV18 and TRBJ1-5; 7 bases are shared with TRBD1. This TCR derives from a man aged 80 or over in good health. As DNA, the CDR3 is TGTGCCAGCTCATCGACAGGGATCTATAGCAATCAGCCCCAGCATTTT. It encodes CASSSTGIYSNQPQHF.